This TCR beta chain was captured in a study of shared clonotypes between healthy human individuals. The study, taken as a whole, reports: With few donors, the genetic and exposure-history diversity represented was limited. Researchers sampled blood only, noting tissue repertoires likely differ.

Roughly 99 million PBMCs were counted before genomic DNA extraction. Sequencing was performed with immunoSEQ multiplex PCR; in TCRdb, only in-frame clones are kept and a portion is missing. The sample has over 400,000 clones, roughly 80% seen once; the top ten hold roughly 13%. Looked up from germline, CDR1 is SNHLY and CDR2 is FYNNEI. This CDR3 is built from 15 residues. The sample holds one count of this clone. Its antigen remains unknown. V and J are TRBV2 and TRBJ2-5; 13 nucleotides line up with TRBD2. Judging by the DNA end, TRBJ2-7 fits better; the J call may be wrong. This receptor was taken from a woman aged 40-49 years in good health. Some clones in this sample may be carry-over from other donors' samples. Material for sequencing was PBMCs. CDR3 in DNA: TGTGCCAGCAGTGTGACTAGCGGGGGGCCCTACGAGCAGTACTTC. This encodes CASSVTSGGPYEQYF.